This T cell receptor beta chain was sequenced in a study of identical twins. Study-wide results and limits: The models gave estimates that fell short of the out-of-frame TCR alpha sharing seen in monozygotic twins.

About this clonotype: Antigen specificity is unknown.

The trim removed 4 bases at V and 4 bases at J, leaving 3 bases unmatched. The CDR3 sequence is 14 residues long. From germline, CDR1 is DFQATT and CDR2 SNEGSKA (reference sequence). With template switching, a universal primer site was added, and the cDNA carried unique molecular identifiers. TCRdb analysed the 5' RACE reads with MiXCR anew, one entry per CDR3 protein. The sample consists of some 900,000 distinct CDR3 sequences, about 12% of them appearing once. These same records also appear under a second study, on yellow fever vaccine responses in identical twins.

The clonotype comes from a woman aged 18 to 35 in good health. Sequenced input: PBMCs. The rearrangement links TRBV20-1 to TRBJ2-1, with 11 bases aligning to TRBD2. CDR3 sequence reads: CSAIAGGNYNEQFF. As DNA, the CDR3 is TGCAGTGCTATAGCGGGGGGGAATTACAATGAGCAGTTCTTC.